This T cell receptor (beta chain) was identified during a study of blood T cell repertoires in COVID-19. Study-level information: There were acute and convalescent COVID-19 samples, and they came from the United States, Italy and Spain.

Germline V CDR1 and CDR2: WSHSY, SAAADI. V was pared by 11 bases and J by 0 bases, with 13 bases of the junction left unmatched. The length of the CDR3 is 17 residues. Profiled with immunoSEQ multiplex PCR; TCRdb holds only in-frame clones, not every one. The table lists around 160,000 clones, 70% to 90% of them singletons. The clonotype originates from a woman in her sixties with COVID-19, enrolled during active disease. The chain uses TRBV10-2 and TRBJ2-4; the match to TRBD1 covers 10 bases. The sequencing input was peripheral blood. CDR3 protein: CAGSPGTGAEAKNIQYF. CDR3 nucleotides: TGCGCCGGAAGTCCCGGGACAGGGGCCGAAGCCAAAAACATTCAGTACTTC.